Described below is a single TCR beta chain sequence and its context. What antigen it recognizes has not been identified. No much larger clone is present one base from it, and per-base qualities are unavailable. The cohort consisted of hundreds of healthy bone marrow donors. All cohort members were sampled while nominally healthy, although unrecorded immune exposures were likely present. The donor was CMV seropositive and was included in the group of 250 to 300 seropositive cohort members. A peripheral blood sample was collected from each donor, and TCR beta sequencing was performed on peripheral blood mononuclear cells. The Qiagen DNeasy Blood Extraction Kit was used to extract genomic DNA from the blood cell samples. The library relied on the immunoSEQ multiplex PCR assay. The multiplex PCR relied on a mix of 60 forward primers for TCR Vbeta segments and 13 reverse primers for TCR Jbeta segments. The CDR3 region of rearranged TCR beta genes was amplified from genomic DNA with a multiplex PCR assay. Amplified TCR beta libraries were sequenced as 87-base-pair reads on the Illumina HiSeq System. Processing in the source paper ran as follows. A later analysis tallied roughly 76 million unique TCR beta chains across the approximately 670 repertoires, and roughly 11 million of those chains were shared by two or more donors. Raw reads were error-corrected and collapsed into unique sequences with a nearest-neighbor algorithm that merged closely related sequences to remove PCR and sequencing errors. V, D and J gene segments were assigned by aligning CDR3 sequences to IMGT reference sequences. For a sequence to be retained, a match of at least six nucleotides to both a V gene segment and a J gene segment was required. A rearrangement was called productive if the CDR3 had no stop codons and remained in frame with V and J, and every other rearrangement was called non-productive. CDR3 was defined according to IMGT convention as the region running from the second conserved V-encoded cysteine to the conserved J-encoded phenylalanine. In an earlier analysis of just under 600 of the donors, sequences lacking an unambiguous match to a single V gene segment were excluded. An earlier analysis of a few hundred of the donors classified V segments as functional when productive rearrangements were above 56.7% and as segregating when the standard deviation between donors was above 5%. A statistical classification framework was built to diagnose cytomegalovirus status from the catalog of TCR beta chain sequences. V and J gene assignment, in a later analysis, came from comparing TCR nucleotide sequences with IMGT/GENE-DB human TR gene sequences. In a later analysis, CDR3 sequences and most-parsimonious VDJ recombination scenarios were assigned using the TCRdist pipeline. In a later analysis, each TCR beta chain was defined by its CDR3 amino acid sequence together with its V-gene family, and reads without a unique V-gene family were excluded. In a later analysis, around 650 highly shared, low-generation-probability nucleotide sequences were removed to address suspected cross-contamination and a sequencing artifact. For each public chain, a later analysis derived a clonal expansion index from normalized ranks of inferred template counts within each repertoire. In a later analysis, generation probabilities were computed using a VDJ recombination model fitted to out-of-frame rearrangements, and the results were checked against IGoR. A later analysis scored TCR-TCR, TCR-HLA and TCR-CMV co-occurrence with hypergeometric tests, applying a repertoire-size bias correction to TCR pairs. In a later analysis, false discovery rates were estimated by permuting HLA or CMV assignments 20 times. A later analysis grouped co-occurring TCRs with DBSCAN, adding TCRdist sequence similarity when clustering within HLA-allele-positive subsets. Repertoires with fewer than 30,000 or more than 120,000 public chains, plus five repertoires with anomalous nucleotide sharing, were excluded from co-occurrence clustering. TCRdb holds this immuneACCESS table with in-frame rearrangements only. Some clones are missing; in checked studies, unresolved V genes explain under half, and the rest has no known cause. V and J calls and clone size come straight from that table; D and trimming were deduced from the DNA. The sample profile shows under 95,000 clones; around 72% of them were found once. 9% to 14% of the sample is held by the ten biggest clonotypes.

This sample is drawn from a study of cytomegalovirus exposure and HLA in healthy donors (dated by TCRdb to the late 2010s). Background on the whole study: According to an earlier analysis of a few hundred of the donors, about 170 million T cells yielded over 90 million unique TCR beta sequences and about 280 Gb of sequence data. Roughly 320 gigabases of sequencing data and about 92 million unique TCR sequences made up an early release that covered about 640 HLA-typed donors. Of the roughly 400 genotyped donors, 75% to 85% were placed in the genetic ancestry cluster associated with self-reported Caucasian donors. The study aimed to test whether cataloging public T cell receptors could reveal signatures of past pathogen exposure. The study used immunosequencing to profile the T cell repertoires of 666 subjects and linked those repertoires to cytomegalovirus serostatus. A separate validation cohort of roughly 110 different subjects was used in addition to the roughly 670-subject first cohort. The study combined high-throughput TCR immunosequencing, statistical association of individual TCRs with disease status, and machine learning to predict cytomegalovirus infection status. A later analysis re-examined previously published TCR beta repertoires from several hundred donors and added high-resolution HLA genotyping to investigate patterns of TCR occurrence. The later analysis used no new phenotypic data to find candidate immune exposures, relying instead on TCR beta sequences and their occurrence across donors. To decide whether each TCR beta V gene segment behaved as functional or pseudogenic, an earlier analysis of some 570 of the donors relied on high-throughput TCR beta sequencing. Donor age, sex, ethnicity and CMV serostatus were collected together with the repertoire data. Genome-wide SNP genotypes for about 60% of the roughly 670 donors were used in a later genetic analysis, which treated that subset as a discovery cohort. Every repertoire in the discovery cohort had been generated on one and the same sequencing platform. Both class I and class II loci were covered by HLA typing, at four-digit resolution. The number of typed donors differed by locus: roughly 620-640 for A, B, C, DRB1 and DQB1; some 500 for DQA1; approximately 610 for DPA1; and approximately 450 for DPB1. A handful of DR-DQ haplotypes were handled as single units for association and clustering because linkage in the cohort was strong. On average, around 200,000 unique TCR beta nucleotide sequences were sequenced per donor among several hundred genotyped donors of the cohort, with around 19% of those sequences being non-productive. Overall study results and their limits: An association between a missense DCLRE1C variant and V-gene and J-gene trimming of TCR beta chains was found in a later genetic analysis and replicated in an independent cohort. When HLA alleles, especially DR and DQ, strongly co-occurred, attributing TCR associations to individual alleles was difficult. A later analysis found that most CMV-associated TCR beta chains appeared HLA-restricted, with HLA associations seemingly driven largely by CMV exposure. Because some donors lacked HLA typing at each locus, the association tests relied only on the typed subset. Because the 87-base-pair reads could not distinguish some IMGT-functional V segments, including TRBV6-2 and TRBV6-3, those segments were excluded. In a later analysis, TCR association rates were found to vary across HLA loci, with the most associated TCRs seen for DRB1 alleles and the fewest for HLA-C alleles. The presence/absence analyses assumed that sequencing depth was roughly uniform across donors, and that assumption may not be true. The classifier was reported to diagnose cytomegalovirus status with high specificity and sensitivity in both the original and validation cohorts. Only TCR beta chains were sequenced in this cohort, and the absence of alpha or paired-chain data limited detectable features. Linkage disequilibrium might explain the correlated functional status among segregating V segments, but an unknown experimental factor could not be excluded. In an earlier analysis of roughly 500 of the donors, most TCR beta V segments appeared in productive rearrangements about 87% or about 30% of the time, broadly matching IMGT annotations. In a later analysis, HLA-associated TCR beta chains were found to be more clonally expanded and to have lower generation probabilities than equally common non-associated chains. Most TCR sequences were seen in very few donors, while some public TCRs were found in many individuals. The sequencing pipeline was judged likely to have produced a cluster of highly shared sequence variants as a technical artifact. CMV serostatus was the only immune exposure information available for the cohort. Compared with the 666-donor mean, donors in an Asian-associated ancestry cluster had fewer N-insertions in productive TCRs, according to a later genetic analysis. A further reported finding was that TCR beta sequences accurately predicted the HLA-A and HLA-B alleles for most subjects in the first cohort. In vitro tests confirmed that a few of the cytomegalovirus-associated TCR beta chains recognize cytomegalovirus antigens. According to the authors, the approach could potentially be generalized to other disease states and immunological phenotypes. Specific HLA alleles were associated with some 15,000 TCR beta sequences at a false discovery rate of 0.05 in a later analysis. A later analysis reported that several top co-occurrence clusters appeared linked to parvovirus B19, influenza, CMV and Epstein-Barr virus. The study gave a list of 150 to 200 TCR beta chains associated with cytomegalovirus. Because counts were too low, under 20 rarely observed V segments, including chromosome 9 orphons, were left out of the earlier analysis of approximately 580 of the donors.

As encoded in the germline V gene, CDR1 is SGHRS while CDR2 is YFSETQ. V lost 2 bases and J lost 6 bases; the stretch between them is 10 bases long. Taken from cysteine to phenylalanine, the CDR3 has 13 residues. The sequence is cut down to CDR3 DNA, 39 bases in frame from base 1. Sequenced: PBMCs. The V and J genes are TRBV5-1 and TRBJ2-3; TRBD1 could be the D gene, as 6 bases match. The TCR sequence derives from a woman between 35 and 50 years old in good health and CMV-seropositive. The bases are TGCGCCAGCAGCTTCTGGGGGCGGGATACGCAGTATTTT. Translated, it reads CASSFWGRDTQYF.